The following is a TCR beta chain sequence with its context. The data stem from a study of blood T cell repertoires in COVID-19. V was clipped by 6 bases and J by 7 bases; unmatched bases: 4. Germline V gene sequence: CDR1 MNHEY, CDR2 SVGAGI. The CDR3 is 12 amino acids. Assay: immunoSEQ multiplex PCR; the TCRdb copy retains only in-frame clones and omits some. The table records roughly 110,000 clones, approximately 90% of them present only once. Sequenced: peripheral blood. This receptor was obtained from a woman in her forties or fifties with acute or convalescent COVID-19. The chain uses TRBV6-5 and TRBJ1-2; 8 bases map to TRBD1. The CDR3 sequence: CASSQDRVGYTF. The CDR3 DNA follows: TGTGCCAGCAGCCAGGACAGGGTTGGCTACACCTTC.